This T cell receptor (beta chain) was documented in a study of cytomegalovirus exposure and HLA in healthy donors (dated by TCRdb to 2017 to 2019). Regarding the complete study: In an earlier analysis of 450 to 750 of the donors, 276 Gb of sequence data and 100 million or so unique TCR beta sequences from 150 million to 200 million T cells were reported. Approximately 300 gigabases of sequencing data and around 88 million unique TCR sequences made up an early release that covered 640 HLA-typed donors. Of the approximately 400 genotyped donors, over 70% fell in the genetic ancestry cluster associated with self-reported Caucasian donors. The study was designed to test whether signatures of past pathogen exposure could be identified by cataloging public T cell receptors. The study used immunosequencing to profile the T cell repertoires of hundreds of subjects and linked those repertoires to cytomegalovirus serostatus. A separate validation cohort of roughly 130 different subjects was used in addition to the roughly 720-subject first cohort. To predict cytomegalovirus infection status, the study combined high-throughput TCR immunosequencing, statistical association of individual TCRs with disease status, and machine learning. In a later analysis, previously published TCR beta repertoires from 666 donors were re-analyzed and high-resolution HLA genotyping was added so that TCR occurrence patterns could be studied. Rather than using new phenotypic data, the later analysis identified candidate immune exposures from TCR beta sequences and from how often those sequences occurred across donors. In an earlier analysis of more than 550 of the donors, high-throughput TCR beta sequencing was used to judge whether each TCR beta V gene segment behaved as functional or pseudogenic. Alongside the repertoire data, information on donor age, sex, ethnicity and CMV serostatus was compiled. A later genetic analysis took genome-wide SNP genotypes for about 55% of the roughly 670 donors and used that subset as a discovery cohort. All discovery cohort repertoires had been generated on a single sequencing platform. Class I and class II HLA loci were covered by the typing at four-digit resolution. The number of donors typed differed by locus, with about 629-630 for A, B, C, DRB1 and DQB1, approximately 500 for DQA1, over 600 for DPA1, and roughly 450 for DPB1. A handful of DR-DQ haplotypes were handled as single units for association and clustering because linkage in the cohort was strong. Among 300 to 450 genotyped donors of the cohort, an average of roughly 240,000 unique TCR beta nucleotide sequences were sequenced per donor, roughly a sixth of them non-productive. General conclusions and limits of the study: In vitro tests confirmed that three of the cytomegalovirus-associated TCR beta chains recognize cytomegalovirus antigens. In a later analysis, HLA-associated TCR beta chains were found to be more clonally expanded and to have lower generation probabilities than equally common non-associated chains. Approximately 18 rarely observed V segments, including chromosome 9 orphons, were excluded from the earlier analysis of a few hundred of the donors because counts were too low. Cytomegalovirus status was reported to be diagnosed by the classifier with high specificity and sensitivity in both the original and validation cohorts. The cohort was sequenced for TCR beta chains only, and without alpha or paired-chain data the features that could be detected were limited. The presence/absence analyses assumed that sequencing depth was roughly uniform across donors, and that assumption may not be true. Specific HLA alleles were associated with roughly 16,000 TCR beta sequences at a false discovery rate of 0.05 in a later analysis. According to a later genetic analysis, donors in an Asian-associated ancestry cluster had fewer N-insertions in productive TCRs than the approximately 650-donor mean. Linkage disequilibrium might explain the correlated functional status among segregating V segments, but an unknown experimental factor could not be ruled out. Several of the top co-occurrence clusters appeared to be linked to parvovirus B19, influenza, CMV and Epstein-Barr virus, according to a later analysis. Most TCR sequences were seen in very few donors, while some public TCRs were found in many individuals. A further reported finding was that TCR beta sequences accurately predicted the HLA-A and HLA-B alleles for most subjects in the first cohort. In a later analysis, TCR association rates were found to vary across HLA loci, with the most associated TCRs seen for DRB1 alleles and the fewest for HLA-C alleles. The study listed 164 TCR beta chains as associated with cytomegalovirus. According to the authors, the approach could potentially be generalized to other disease states and immunological phenotypes. In a later analysis, most CMV-associated TCR beta chains were found to appear HLA-restricted, with HLA associations seemingly driven largely by CMV exposure. Because HLA typing was unavailable for some donors at each locus, only the typed subset was used in association tests. Some IMGT-functional V segments, including TRBV6-2 and TRBV6-3, could not be told apart with the 87-base-pair reads, so those segments were excluded. Broadly in line with IMGT annotations, most TCR beta V segments showed up in productive rearrangements about 87% or about 30% of the time in an earlier analysis of 450 to 750 of the donors. In a later genetic analysis, a missense DCLRE1C variant was associated with V-gene and J-gene trimming of TCR beta chains, and the association was replicated in an independent cohort. Immune exposure information for the cohort was limited to CMV serostatus. When HLA alleles, especially DR and DQ, strongly co-occurred, attributing TCR associations to individual alleles was difficult. The sequencing pipeline was judged likely to have produced a cluster of highly shared sequence variants as a technical artifact.

Reading the germline V gene gives CDR1 MNHNS and CDR2 SASEGT. The CDR3 numbers 13 residues from cysteine through phenylalanine. Only the CDR3 region is kept as DNA, spanning 39 bases read in frame from base 1. The V end loses 6 bases and the J end loses 4 bases, and a stretch of 12 bases separates them. The library came from the immunoSEQ multiplex PCR assay. For the multiplex PCR, a mixture combining 60 forward primers for TCR Vbeta segments and 13 reverse primers for TCR Jbeta segments was used. The CDR3 region of rearranged TCR beta genes was amplified from genomic DNA by a multiplex PCR assay. Amplified TCR beta libraries were sequenced as 87-base-pair reads on the Illumina HiSeq System. Processing in the source paper ran as follows. A later analysis tallied 70 million to 100 million unique TCR beta chains across the 610 or so repertoires, and around 10 million of those chains were shared by two or more donors. To remove PCR and sequencing errors, raw reads were error-corrected and collapsed into unique sequences using a nearest-neighbor algorithm that merged closely related sequences. Alignment of CDR3 sequences to IMGT reference sequences was used to assign V, D and J gene segments. For a sequence to be retained, a match of at least six nucleotides to both a V gene segment and a J gene segment was required. Rearrangements were classified as productive when the CDR3 lacked stop codons and remained in frame with V and J, and all other rearrangements were classified as non-productive. Following IMGT convention, CDR3 was defined as the stretch from the second conserved V-encoded cysteine up to the conserved J-encoded phenylalanine. In an earlier analysis of some 550 of the donors, sequences lacking an unambiguous match to a single V gene segment were excluded. An earlier analysis of about 600 of the donors called V segments functional above 56.7% productive rearrangements and segregating when the between-donor standard deviation exceeded 5%. A statistical classification framework was developed to diagnose cytomegalovirus status using the catalog of TCR beta chain sequences. V and J gene assignment, in a later analysis, came from comparing TCR nucleotide sequences with IMGT/GENE-DB human TR gene sequences. Using the TCRdist pipeline, a later analysis assigned CDR3 sequences along with most-parsimonious VDJ recombination scenarios. In a later analysis, each TCR beta chain was defined by its CDR3 amino acid sequence together with its V-gene family, and reads lacking a unique V-gene family were excluded. In a later analysis, 450 to 600 highly shared, low-generation-probability nucleotide sequences were removed to address suspected cross-contamination and a sequencing artifact. A later analysis calculated a clonal expansion index for each public chain from normalized within-repertoire ranks of inferred template counts. A later analysis computed generation probabilities with a VDJ recombination model fitted to out-of-frame rearrangements, and checked the results against IGoR. A later analysis scored TCR-TCR, TCR-HLA and TCR-CMV co-occurrence with hypergeometric tests, applying a repertoire-size bias correction to TCR pairs. A later analysis estimated false discovery rates by permuting HLA or CMV assignments 20 times. In a later analysis, co-occurring TCRs were grouped with DBSCAN, and TCRdist sequence similarity was added when clustering was performed within HLA-allele-positive subsets. Repertoires with fewer than 30,000 or more than 120,000 public chains, plus five repertoires with anomalous nucleotide sharing, were excluded from co-occurrence clustering. TCRdb obtained this table from immuneACCESS and retained in-frame rearrangements with V and J assigned. These tables miss some clones; where compared with another copy, unresolved V genes account for less than half of the shortfall, and the remainder is unexplained. D and trimming were read from the DNA, whereas the V and J calls and clone size are those reported in that table. The sample records under 90,000 clones, roughly 80% of which are singletons. Approximately 2.1% of the sample lies in the top ten.

Note on this clone: The antigen it binds to is not known. Per-base quality was not reported, and no clone a single base away is much larger than it.

The cohort was made up of 500 to 850 healthy bone marrow donors. At the time of sampling, every cohort member was nominally healthy, though immune exposures that went unrecorded were likely present. The donor tested CMV seronegative and was one of the 352 seronegative cohort members. A peripheral blood sample was provided by each donor, and peripheral blood mononuclear cells were used for TCR beta sequencing. Genomic DNA was extracted from the blood cell samples with the Qiagen DNeasy Blood Extraction Kit. This TCR was sampled from a man aged 40-50 years in good health and CMV-seronegative. Source material: PBMCs. The sequence links TRBV6-1 to TRBJ1-1; no D gene call is confident. The DNA sequence is TGTGCCAGCAGACCCGGTATCGGCACTGAAGCTTTCTTT. The resulting protein is CASRPGIGTEAFF.